This T cell receptor beta chain was documented in a study of T cell changes during pregnancy in multiple sclerosis. Here immunoSEQ multiplex PCR was the method, and the copy in TCRdb shows in-frame clones only, minus some. This table holds over 60,000 clones, 91% found once. The CDR3 loop spans 16 amino acids. In germline, CDR1 is SGHAT, CDR2 FQNNGV. Unmatched junction bases numbered 4, after V lost 1 base and J lost 2 bases. The receptor's source is a female donor in good health, enrolled as a control in a pregnancy study. The chain is built from TRBV11-2 and TRBJ2-3, with 9 positions matching TRBD2. The specimen comprised peripheral blood, sampled in the third trimester of pregnancy. The CDR3 DNA reads as TGTGCCAGCAGCTTAGCTCTAGCGGGGCCCACAGATACGCAGTATTTT. Its protein product is CASSLALAGPTDTQYF.